A single sample is the source of the 31 T cell receptor beta chains below, sequenced in a study of shared clonotypes between healthy human individuals. Sequencing was performed with immunoSEQ multiplex PCR; in TCRdb, only in-frame clones are kept and a portion is missing. The sample includes 2,500,000 or so clones, 93% of them seen just once. The sequencing input was naive CD4+ T cells from PBMCs. Subset defined: CD45RA+ positively selected. These receptors came from a man younger than 30 in good health. Some clones in this sample may be carry-over from other donors' samples.

The rearrangement joins TRBV10-1 to TRBJ2-5; unclear D gene. The CDR3 runs 11 residues. V was pared by 2 bases and J by 5 bases, with 3 bases between. Germline values: CDR1 WNHNN, CDR2 SYGVQD (reference sequence). The CDR3 sequence: CASSEHETQYF. DNA for the CDR3: TGCGCCAGCAGTGAGCATGAGACCCAGTACTTC.

In regard to this clone: The same CDR3 arises from other DNA sequences in this sample as well. V usage is TRBV28 and J usage is TRBJ2-1; 9 bases line up with TRBD2. With 4 bases clipped from V and 0 bases from J, the junction kept 4 bases outside the gene matches. The CDR3 is made up of 16 amino acids. Germline CDR1 MDHEN, CDR2 SYDVKM. The CDR3 here is CASSSVSGGSYNEQFF. Written as DNA, the CDR3 is TGTGCCAGCAGTTCCGTTAGCGGGGGCTCCTACAATGAGCAGTTCTTC.

The chain combines TRBV7-2 with TRBJ2-5; D gene unclear. This CDR3 spans 12 amino acids. Germline-derived CDR1 and CDR2 are SGHTA and FQGNSA. Trimming left V 5 bases short and J 8 bases short, with 12 bases between. Here the CDR3 DNA reads TGTGCCAGCAGCCCCATGGGGTTTACCCAGTACTTC. Amino acid sequence: CASSPMGFTQYF.

The chain joins TRBV7-2 to TRBJ2-7; a weak D match, TRBD1 (5 bases). The CDR3 spans 15 residues. Per germline, CDR1 SGHTA and CDR2 FQGNSA. The V gene lost 4 bases and the J gene lost 0 bases, with 13 bases spanning the gap. CDR3 amino acids: CASSSSLDSSYEQYF. The CDR3 nucleotides read TGTGCCAGCAGCTCCTCCCTAGACAGCTCCTACGAGCAGTACTTC.

The chain is built from TRBV7-8 and TRBJ2-3; D might be TRBD1 (5 bases). The CDR3 sequence is 17 residues long. V dropped 2 bases and J dropped 6 bases, with 21 bases sitting between them. The germline gives CDR1 SGHVS, CDR2 FQNEAQ. CDR3 sequence (DNA): TGTGCCAGCAGCTTAACGTGGGCTTCAGGGCTGGCCGATACGCAGTATTTT. Its protein product is CASSLTWASGLADTQYF. The whole variable domain, filled in from reference TRBV7-8 and TRBJ2-3, reads GAGVSQSPRYKVAKRGQDVALRCDPISGHVSLFWYQQALGQGPEFLTYFQNEAQLDKSGLPSDRFFAERPEGSVSTLKIQRTQQEDSAVYLCASSLTWASGLADTQYFGPGTRLTVL.

This clone was seen a single time. The chain links TRBV18 to TRBJ2-7; a weak D match, TRBD2 (6 bases). There are 14 residues in the CDR3. From germline, CDR1 is KGHSH and CDR2 LQKENI. Trimming left V 5 bases short and J 1 base short, with 12 bases between. The CDR3 loop reads CASSAGRESYEQYF. CDR3 coding DNA: TGTGCCAGCTCAGCGGGACGGGAATCCTACGAGCAGTACTTC.

The V gene is TRBV10-1, the J gene TRBJ2-5; 8 nucleotides align to TRBD1. From germline, CDR1 is WNHNN and CDR2 SYGVQD (reference sequence). Trimming cost V 0 bases and J 1 base; bases outside gene matches: 10. There are 18 residues in the CDR3. This CDR3 is CASSESRGQGALQETQYF. The CDR3, as DNA: TGCGCCAGCAGTGAGTCCAGGGGCCAGGGGGCTCTCCAAGAGACCCAGTACTTC.

The chain employs TRBV28 and TRBJ1-6, with D unclear. This CDR3 is 13 amino acids long. Germline CDR1 and CDR2: MDHEN and SYDVKM. With 7 bases removed from V and 5 bases from J, the gap between germline ends came to 9 bases. CDR3 in DNA: TGTGCCAGCATTGGAGGGCATAATTCACCCCTCCACTTT. Protein product: CASIGGHNSPLHF.

J is TRBJ2-1 and V is TRBV11-3; 11 bases map to TRBD2. Germline CDR1 reads SGHNT; CDR2 reads YENEEA. V gave up 6 bases and J gave up 7 bases; unmatched junction bases: 11. The CDR3 runs 16 residues. The DNA of the CDR3 is TGTGCCAGCAGTACTAGCGGGAGTTTGATAGGGAATGAGCAGTTCTTC. This translates into CASSTSGSLIGNEQFF.

The V call is TRBV2, the J call TRBJ2-7; 8 bases line up with TRBD1. Trimming removed 7 bases from V and 4 bases from J; junction bases left unmatched: 9. CDR3 size: 14 residues. CDR1 is SNHLY and CDR2 is FYNNEI in the germline V gene. The CDR3, as DNA: TGTGCCAGCACCGTTCGGACAGGGTGGTACGAGCAGTACTTC. This codes for CASTVRTGWYEQYF.

This chain connects TRBV6-5 to TRBJ1-2, with 7 bases lining up with TRBD1. CDR1 and CDR2 (germline): MNHEY, SVGAGI. The length of the CDR3 is 13 residues. V shed 2 bases, J shed 6 bases, and the junction held 3 bases outside the gene matches. CDR3 region: CASSYRGLDGYTF. The CDR3 DNA reads as TGTGCCAGCAGTTACAGGGGGCTGGATGGCTACACCTTC.

J is TRBJ2-2 and V is TRBV7-2, with D perhaps matching TRBD2 (5 bases). CDR1 SGHTA and CDR2 FQGNSA come from the germline V gene. The CDR3 runs to 14 residues. V was clipped by 0 bases and J by 7 bases, with 9 bases between them. Here the CDR3 DNA reads TGTGCCAGCAGCTTAGCGAGGGATATCGGGGAGCTGTTTTTT. Amino acids: CASSLARDIGELFF. Full variable domain (missing parts from reference TRBV7-2 and TRBJ2-2): GAGVSQSPSNKVTEKGKDVELRCDPISGHTALYWYRQSLGQGLEFLIYFQGNSAPDKSGLPSDRFSAERTGGSVSTLTIQRTQQEDSAVYLCASSLARDIGELFFGEGSRLTVL.

The DNA of the CDR3 is TGTGCCAGCAGCGGAAGACGACTTAGCTCCTACAATGAGCAGTTCTTC. As protein: CASSGRRLSSYNEQFF. The rearrangement links TRBV5-4 to TRBJ2-1; D is unclear. The V and J ends lost 4 bases and 0 bases respectively, with 14 bases between them. The germline V gene encodes CDR1 SGHNT and CDR2 YYREEE (reference sequence). The CDR3 has 16 amino acids.

V and J are TRBV11-1 and TRBJ1-3; maybe TRBD1 (5 bases). Per the germline V gene, CDR1 is SGHAT and CDR2 is FQDESV (reference sequence). The CDR3 has 17 residues. Trimming stripped 6 bases from V and 0 bases from J, with 18 bases between. CDR3 bases: TGTGCCAGCAGTTTGGCGGGGCTCCTGGACTCTGGAAACACCATATATTTT. Protein product: CASSLAGLLDSGNTIYF.

This chain links TRBV6-4 with TRBJ2-7; tentatively, D is TRBD1 (6 bases). The CDR3 runs 15 residues. Trimming removed 6 bases at V and 1 base at J, with 16 bases between. Germline CDR1 reads MRHNA; CDR2 reads SNTAGT. The CDR3: CASRPDSRLSYEQYF. The CDR3 nucleotides read TGTGCCAGCAGACCGGACAGCCGCCTGTCCTACGAGCAGTACTTC.

Points on this clone: Other nucleotide sequences in the sample specify the same CDR3. The chain is built from TRBV30 and TRBJ1-5, with D hard to call. CDR1 is GTSNPN, CDR2 SVGIG, per germline (reference sequence). The CDR3 covers 13 residues. V was trimmed by 3 bases and J by 2 bases, leaving 8 bases between them. CDR3 in amino acids: CAWSGSGNQPQHF. CDR3 DNA sequence: TGTGCCTGGAGCGGGAGCGGCAATCAGCCCCAGCATTTT.

V and J are TRBV28 and TRBJ1-5; D is undetermined. The CDR3 totals 16 residues. CDR1 and CDR2 (germline): MDHEN, SYDVKM. V dropped 6 bases and J dropped 5 bases, with 20 bases sitting between them. CDR3 amino acids: CASSTSEAGLDQPQHF. DNA for the CDR3: TGTGCCAGCAGCACCTCCGAAGCTGGGCTCGATCAGCCCCAGCATTTT.

The V and J genes are TRBV11-1 and TRBJ1-2; TRBD1 might be the D (5 bases). Trimming removed 6 bases from V and 4 bases from J, with 21 bases in between. CDR1 is SGHAT and CDR2 is FQDESV in the germline V gene (reference sequence). There are 16 residues in the CDR3. Written as DNA, the CDR3 is TGTGCCAGCAGACCCGGCGGCTTTGTGGGGGGCTATGGCTACACCTTC. It yields the protein CASRPGGFVGGYGYTF.

The V gene is TRBV28, the J gene TRBJ1-3; D perhaps matches TRBD1 (6 bases). The CDR3 sequence is 15 residues long. Between the trimmed V and J ends, which lost 5 bases and 1 base, there was a span of 12 bases. The germline V gene has CDR1 MDHEN and CDR2 SYDVKM. The CDR3 is CASSPPGVSGNTIYF. The CDR3 DNA follows: TGTGCCAGCAGTCCACCAGGGGTTTCTGGAAACACCATATATTTT. Filled out from reference TRBV28 and TRBJ1-3, the complete variable domain reads DVKVTQSSRYLVKRTGEKVFLECVQDMDHENMFWYRQDPGLGLRLIYFSYDVKMKEKGDIPEGYSVSREKKERFSLILESASTNQTSMYLCASSPPGVSGNTIYFGEGSWLTVV.

The V gene is TRBV14, the J gene TRBJ2-6; 7 positions match TRBD1. CDR1 and CDR2 (germline): SGHDN, FVKESK. V was pared by 4 bases and J by 0 bases, with 15 bases of the junction left unmatched. The CDR3 extends over 20 amino acids. CDR3 in DNA: TGTGCCAGCAGCCGAATCCGACAGGGCCCCCCAAGCTCTGGGGCCAACGTCCTGACTTTC. It yields the protein CASSRIRQGPPSSGANVLTF.

J is TRBJ2-7 and V is TRBV7-7; 10 bases align to TRBD2. The V gene's germline CDR1 is SSHAT and CDR2 FNYEAQ (reference sequence). This CDR3 spans 15 amino acids. The ends lost 5 bases at V and 5 bases at J; junction bases unmatched: 9. The CDR3 reads CASSPSGRASDEQYF. The CDR3 DNA reads as TGTGCCAGCAGCCCCAGCGGGAGGGCATCCGACGAGCAGTACTTC.

This clone was detected once. This chain connects TRBV14 to TRBJ2-7, with no clear D. Germline assignment: CDR1 SGHDN and CDR2 FVKESK. Trimming stripped 2 bases from V and 0 bases from J, with 11 bases between. The CDR3 spans 15 residues. The CDR3 DNA is TGTGCCAGCAGCCAACAGGCGCAGCCCTCCTACGAGCAGTACTTC. Translated: CASSQQAQPSYEQYF.

This chain uses TRBV5-1 with TRBJ2-1; 7 bases map to TRBD2. CDR3 length equals 15 residues. J lost 9 bases, V lost 0 bases, and 9 bases had no gene match. The germline V gene encodes CDR1 SGHRS and CDR2 YFSETQ. The CDR3 is CASSLVVAGSGEQFF. In DNA form, the CDR3 reads TGCGCCAGCAGCTTGGTAGTAGCGGGTAGTGGTGAGCAGTTCTTC.

The sample holds one count of this clone. The V call is TRBV9, the J call TRBJ2-2; the D gene could be TRBD1 or TRBD2 (5 bases each). The CDR3 covers 17 residues. The V gene's germline CDR1 is SGDLS and CDR2 YYNGEE. V was pared by 4 bases and J by 5 bases, with 21 bases between. CDR3 coding DNA: TGTGCCAGCAGCTCCCGGTATTTGCAGGGAGATACCGGGGAGCTGTTTTTT. It translates to CASSSRYLQGDTGELFF.

This rearrangement joins TRBV18 to TRBJ1-3; 9 bases are shared with TRBD1. The CDR3 covers 16 residues. Germline loops: CDR1 KGHSH, CDR2 LQKENI. V lost 6 bases to trimming and J lost 2 bases; unmatched junction nucleotides: 8. The CDR3 reads CASSSEQGAAGNTIYF. The DNA for the CDR3 is TGTGCCAGCTCGAGCGAACAGGGGGCTGCTGGAAACACCATATATTTT. Supplemented by reference TRBV18 and TRBJ1-3, the full variable domain reads NAGVMQNPRHLVRRRGQEARLRCSPMKGHSHVYWYRQLPEEGLKFMVYLQKENIIDESGMPKERFSAEFPKEGPSILRIQQVVRGDSAAYFCASSSEQGAAGNTIYFGEGSWLTVV.

This sequence joins TRBV5-1 and TRBJ2-5, with D possibly matching TRBD1 (5 bases). Germline CDR1 and CDR2: SGHRS and YFSETQ. The CDR3 has 14 residues. Trimming left V 5 bases short and J 1 base short, with 12 bases between. The CDR3 sequence is CASRDQGSQETQYF. CDR3 coding DNA: TGCGCCAGCAGGGATCAGGGAAGCCAAGAGACCCAGTACTTC.

This rearrangement joins TRBV5-1 to TRBJ2-1, with no clear D. The CDR3 sequence is 15 residues long. The germline V and J ends were trimmed by 2 bases and 6 bases, with 15 bases remaining between them. Per the germline V gene, CDR1 is SGHRS and CDR2 is YFSETQ. The CDR3, as DNA: TGCGCCAGCAGCTTACTATCGCAGGCGGCCAATGAGCAGTTCTTC. It yields the protein CASSLLSQAANEQFF.

The rearrangement uses TRBV7-6 and TRBJ2-1, with TRBD2 matching over 12 bases. V shed 5 bases, J shed 7 bases, and the junction held 18 bases outside the gene matches. The CDR3 totals 19 residues. Germline V gene sequence: CDR1 SGHVS, CDR2 FNYEAQ. CDR3 nucleotide sequence: TGTGCCAGCAGCCTCAGACTAGCGGGAGCCGTGGGACAAGGGAATGAGCAGTTCTTC. This translates into CASSLRLAGAVGQGNEQFF.

The V call is TRBV19, the J call TRBJ2-6, with D unclear. CDR1 and CDR2 from the germline V gene are LNHDA and SQIVND (reference sequence). V was clipped by 5 bases and J by 4 bases, with 12 bases between them. CDR3 length equals 15 residues. As DNA, the CDR3 is TGTGCCAGTAGTGACACGGGCTTGGGGGCCAACGTCCTGACTTTC. Its protein is CASSDTGLGANVLTF.

The chain carries TRBV29-1 and TRBJ2-7; 9 nucleotides align to TRBD2. The V gene's germline CDR1 is SQVTM and CDR2 ANQGSEA. The CDR3 extends over 14 amino acids. The trim removed 6 bases at V and 7 bases at J, leaving 13 bases unmatched. CDR3 in DNA: TGCAGCGTGGGGGAGGCGGGACTAGCAACGGAGCAGTACTTC. Protein: CSVGEAGLATEQYF.

The gene calls are TRBV2 and TRBJ1-4, with D hard to call. This CDR3 has 13 amino acids. The ends were cut back, 8 bases at V and 7 bases at J, with 14 bases in the middle. Germline values: CDR1 SNHLY, CDR2 FYNNEI. The CDR3 here is CASLTEKGEKLFF. The CDR3 DNA is TGTGCCAGCCTAACAGAAAAGGGTGAAAAACTGTTTTTT. The full variable domain, rest sourced from reference TRBV2 and TRBJ1-4, is EPEVTQTPSHQVTQMGQEVILRCVPISNHLYFYWYRQILGQKVEFLVSFYNNEISEKSEIFDDQFSVERPDGSNFTLKIRSTKLEDSAMYFCASLTEKGEKLFFGSGTQLSVL.